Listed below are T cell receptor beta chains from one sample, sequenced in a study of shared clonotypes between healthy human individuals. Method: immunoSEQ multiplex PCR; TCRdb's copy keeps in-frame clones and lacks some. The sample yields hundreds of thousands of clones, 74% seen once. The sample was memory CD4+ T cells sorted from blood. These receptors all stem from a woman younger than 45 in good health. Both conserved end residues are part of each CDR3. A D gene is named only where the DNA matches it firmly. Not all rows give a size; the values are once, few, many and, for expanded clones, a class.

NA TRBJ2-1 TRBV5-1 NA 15 CASSFILKGYNEQFF TGCGCCAGCAGCTTTATCCTAAAGGGGTACAATGAGCAGTTCTTC
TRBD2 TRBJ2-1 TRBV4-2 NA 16 CASSQKSGAGYNEQFF TGTGCCAGCAGCCAAAAGAGCGGGGCGGGATACAATGAGCAGTTCTTC
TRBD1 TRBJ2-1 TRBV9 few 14 CASSTSGQYNEQFF TGTGCCAGCAGCACCTCGGGACAGTACAATGAGCAGTTCTTC
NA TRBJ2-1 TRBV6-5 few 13 CASRNLPNNEQFF TGTGCCAGCAGGAACCTCCCCAACAATGAGCAGTTCTTC
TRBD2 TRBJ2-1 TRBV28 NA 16 CASSTQGLAGINEQFF TGTGCCAGCAGTACTCAGGGACTAGCGGGAATCAATGAGCAGTTCTTC
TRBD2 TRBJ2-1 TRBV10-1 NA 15 CASSKGLAGFREQFF TGCGCCAGCAGTAAAGGACTAGCGGGGTTCAGGGAGCAGTTCTTC
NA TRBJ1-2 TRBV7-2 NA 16 CASSLRGWDEGYGYTF TGTGCCAGCAGCTTAAGAGGGTGGGATGAAGGCTATGGCTACACCTTC
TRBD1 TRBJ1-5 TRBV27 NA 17 CASSSYGTGASNQPQHF TGTGCCAGCAGTTCGTACGGGACAGGGGCTAGCAATCAGCCCCAGCATTTT
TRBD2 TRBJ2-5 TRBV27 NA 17 CASSLLGTSGYQETQYF TGTGCCAGCAGTTTACTCGGGACTAGCGGGTACCAAGAGACCCAGTACTTC
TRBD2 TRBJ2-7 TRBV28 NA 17 CASSLWGIGTSGYEQYF TGTGCCAGCAGTTTATGGGGCATTGGGACTAGCGGCTACGAGCAGTACTTC
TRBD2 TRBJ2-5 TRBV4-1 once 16 CASSQGSSGRSETQYF TGCGCCAGCAGCCAAGGATCTAGCGGGAGGTCGGAGACCCAGTACTTC
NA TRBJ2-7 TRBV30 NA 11 CAWAASYEQYF TGTGCCTGGGCGGCTTCCTACGAGCAGTACTTC
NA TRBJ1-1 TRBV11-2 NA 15 CASSSLGRTNTEAFF TGTGCCAGCAGCTCCCTCGGAAGAACCAACACTGAAGCTTTCTTT
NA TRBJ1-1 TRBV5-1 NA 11 CASTLDTEAFF TGCGCCAGCACGCTGGACACCGAAGCTTTCTTT
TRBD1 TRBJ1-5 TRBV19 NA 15 CATRDRGLWNQPQHF TGTGCCACCCGGGACAGGGGGCTGTGGAATCAGCCCCAGCATTTT
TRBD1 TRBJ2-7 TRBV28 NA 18 CASSHLGGQQTSTYEQYF TGTGCCAGCAGCCATCTAGGGGGACAGCAAACATCAACCTACGAGCAGTACTTC
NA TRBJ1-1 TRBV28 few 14 CASSSPSLNTEAFF TGTGCCAGCAGTTCTCCTTCACTGAACACTGAAGCTTTCTTT
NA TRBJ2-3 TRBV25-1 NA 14 CASSVTFSTDTQYF TGTGCCAGCAGTGTGACCTTTAGCACAGATACGCAGTATTTT
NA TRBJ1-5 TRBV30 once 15 CAWSGRTTLNVPQHF TGTGCCTGGAGCGGACGGACAACCCTGAATGTCCCCCAGCATTTT
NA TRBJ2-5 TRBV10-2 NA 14 CASSEGRGEETQYF TGCGCCAGCAGTGAGGGTCGGGGTGAGGAGACCCAGTACTTC
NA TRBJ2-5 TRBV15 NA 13 CATSRGFQETQYF TGTGCCACCAGCAGAGGATTCCAAGAGACCCAGTACTTC
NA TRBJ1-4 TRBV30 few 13 CAWSKGWNEKLFF TGTGCCTGGAGCAAGGGATGGAATGAAAAACTGTTTTTT
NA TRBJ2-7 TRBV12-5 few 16 CASGLVLGDSVYEQYF TGTGCTAGTGGTTTGGTATTAGGTGACAGTGTCTACGAGCAGTACTTC
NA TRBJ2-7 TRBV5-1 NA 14 CASSLGLSGGEQYF TGCGCCAGCAGCTTGGGACTAAGCGGAGGCGAGCAGTACTTC
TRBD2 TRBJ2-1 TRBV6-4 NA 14 CASSELAGYNEQFF TGTGCCAGCAGTGAGCTAGCGGGTTACAATGAGCAGTTCTTC
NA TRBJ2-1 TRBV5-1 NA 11 CASRQEDEQFF TGCGCCAGCAGGCAAGAGGATGAGCAGTTCTTC
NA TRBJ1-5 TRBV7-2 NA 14 CASSLAGDGQPQHF TGTGCCAGCAGCTTAGCAGGGGACGGTCAGCCCCAGCATTTT
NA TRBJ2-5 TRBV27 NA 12 CASGPFKETQYF TGTGCCAGCGGGCCATTTAAGGAGACCCAGTACTTC
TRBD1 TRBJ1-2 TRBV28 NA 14 CAISRDRGEYGYTF TGTGCCATCTCCCGGGACAGGGGAGAATATGGCTACACCTTC
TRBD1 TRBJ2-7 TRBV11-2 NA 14 CASSRWTGTGEQYF TGTGCCAGCAGCCGGTGGACAGGGACCGGCGAGCAGTACTTC
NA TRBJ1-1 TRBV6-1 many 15 CASSEAVRGITEAFF TGTGCCAGCAGTGAAGCGGTCAGGGGTATCACTGAAGCTTTCTTT
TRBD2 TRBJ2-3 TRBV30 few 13 CAWSASGIRTQYF TGTGCCTGGAGTGCTAGCGGGATTAGAACGCAGTATTTT
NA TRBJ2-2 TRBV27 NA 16 CASSKEGAVGTGELFF TGTGCCAGCAGCAAGGAGGGGGCAGTTGGTACCGGGGAGCTGTTTTTT
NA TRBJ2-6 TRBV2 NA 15 CASSPVGAGANVLTF TGTGCCAGCAGTCCGGTGGGGGCTGGGGCCAACGTCCTGACTTTC
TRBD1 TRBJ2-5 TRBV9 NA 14 CASSVRDREETQYF TGTGCCAGCAGCGTCCGGGACAGGGAGGAGACCCAGTACTTC
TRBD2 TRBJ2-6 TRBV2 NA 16 CASSGFREAGANVLTF TGTGCCAGCAGTGGCTTTCGGGAGGCTGGGGCCAACGTCCTGACTTTC
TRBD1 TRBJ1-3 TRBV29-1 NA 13 CSVSQGNGNTIYF TGCAGCGTTTCACAGGGGAACGGAAACACCATATATTTT
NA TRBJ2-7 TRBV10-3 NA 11 CAIGHSYEQYF TGTGCCATCGGGCACTCCTACGAGCAGTACTTC
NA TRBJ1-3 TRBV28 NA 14 CASRGDISGNTIYF TGTGCCAGCAGGGGGGACATCTCTGGAAACACCATATATTTT
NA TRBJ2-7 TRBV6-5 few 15 CASSLTAVQPYEQYF TGTGCCAGCAGTTTAACAGCCGTCCAACCCTACGAGCAGTACTTC
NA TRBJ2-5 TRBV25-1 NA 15 CASSDLLGAEETQYF TGTGCCAGCAGTGACCTTCTAGGGGCTGAGGAGACCCAGTACTTC
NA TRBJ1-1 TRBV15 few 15 CATSRDPPMNTEAFF TGTGCCACCAGCAGAGATCCCCCGATGAACACTGAAGCTTTCTTT
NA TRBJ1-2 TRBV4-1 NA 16 CASSQDLISTNYGYTF TGCGCCAGCAGCCAAGATCTTATTAGCACTAACTATGGCTACACCTTC
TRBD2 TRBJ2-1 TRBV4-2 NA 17 CASSQGSAGASYNEQFF TGTGCCAGCAGCCAAGGTTCAGCGGGGGCTTCCTACAATGAGCAGTTCTTC
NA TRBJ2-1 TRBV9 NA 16 CASSVGRAELTNEQFF TGTGCCAGCAGCGTAGGGAGGGCCGAACTAACTAATGAGCAGTTCTTC
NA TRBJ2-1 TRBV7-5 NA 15 CASSPRTAALGEQFF TGTGCCAGCAGCCCCAGGACTGCCGCCTTAGGGGAGCAGTTCTTC
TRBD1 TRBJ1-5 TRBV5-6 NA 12 CASSHRGQPQHF TGTGCCAGCAGTCACAGGGGTCAGCCCCAGCATTTT
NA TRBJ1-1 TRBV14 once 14 CASSQGTSPAKAFF TGTGCCAGCAGCCAAGGAACATCTCCCGCGAAAGCTTTCTTT
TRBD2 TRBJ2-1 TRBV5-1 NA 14 CASSSSGSLDEQFF TGCGCCAGCAGCTCTAGCGGGAGCCTTGATGAGCAGTTCTTC
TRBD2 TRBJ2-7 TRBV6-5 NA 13 CASSYGGVYEQYF TGTGCCAGCAGTTACGGGGGGGTCTACGAGCAGTACTTC
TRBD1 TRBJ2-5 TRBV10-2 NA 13 CASGGQGQETQYF TGCGCCAGCGGGGGACAGGGACAAGAGACCCAGTACTTC